The 4 T cell receptor beta chains below were found in one sample sequenced in a study of blood T cell repertoires in COVID-19. The table came from immunoSEQ multiplex PCR; TCRdb's copy has only in-frame clones and leaves some out. The sample includes more than 100,000 clones, around three quarters of them seen just once. What was sequenced was peripheral blood. All receptors come from a man aged 60 to 69 with active or convalescent COVID-19.

This chain uses TRBV4-3 with TRBJ2-4; 8 positions match TRBD2. CDR3 length equals 13 residues. J lost 15 bases, V lost 1 base, and 8 bases had no gene match. Germline lookup yields CDR1 LGHNA and CDR2 YSLEER. The CDR3 sequence: CASSQAGGKTLYF. The CDR3 region has the DNA TGCGCCAGCAGCCAAGCGGGGGGGAAGACTCTGTACTTC.

CDR3 sequence: CATTTSTDTQYF. The CDR3 DNA is TGTGCCACGACAACTAGCACAGATACGCAGTATTTT. This rearrangement joins TRBV5-4 to TRBJ2-3, with no clear D. Trimming removed 9 bases from V and 0 bases from J, with 8 bases in between. The germline CDR1 and CDR2 sequences are SGHNT and YYREEE (reference sequence). This CDR3 is built from 12 residues.

CDR3 sequence: CASRRQGTEAFF. CDR3 nucleotide sequence: TGTGCCAGCCGACGTCAGGGGACTGAAGCTTTCTTT. The chain is built from TRBV19 and TRBJ1-1; D is possibly TRBD1 (6 bases). The ends were cut back, 9 bases at V and 5 bases at J, with 13 bases in the middle. The CDR3 loop spans 12 amino acids. From germline, CDR1 is LNHDA and CDR2 SQIVND (reference sequence).

This sequence joins TRBV9 and TRBJ2-6; D ambiguous. This CDR3 has 14 residues. Germline V gene sequence: CDR1 SGDLS, CDR2 YYNGEE. The V and J ends lost 0 bases and 4 bases respectively, with 5 bases between them. Written as DNA, the CDR3 is TGTGCCAGCAGCGTAGGAACAGGGGCCAACGTCCTGACTTTC. This sequence encodes CASSVGTGANVLTF.